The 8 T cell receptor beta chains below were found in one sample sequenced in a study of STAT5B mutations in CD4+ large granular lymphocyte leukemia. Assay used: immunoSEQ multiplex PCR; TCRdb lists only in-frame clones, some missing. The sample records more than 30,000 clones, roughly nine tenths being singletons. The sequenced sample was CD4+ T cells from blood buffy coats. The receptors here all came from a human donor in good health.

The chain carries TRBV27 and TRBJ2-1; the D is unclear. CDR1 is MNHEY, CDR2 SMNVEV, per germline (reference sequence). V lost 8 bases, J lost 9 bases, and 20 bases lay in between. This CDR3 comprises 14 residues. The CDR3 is CASRSGFGTTEQFF. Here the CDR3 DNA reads TGTGCCAGCCGGTCTGGATTTGGTACCACTGAGCAGTTCTTC.

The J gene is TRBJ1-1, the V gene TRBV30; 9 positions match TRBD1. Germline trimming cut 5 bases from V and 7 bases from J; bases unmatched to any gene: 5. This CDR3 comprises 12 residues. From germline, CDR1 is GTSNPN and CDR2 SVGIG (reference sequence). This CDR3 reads CAWRQGGSEAFF. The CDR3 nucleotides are TGTGCCTGGCGACAGGGGGGGAGTGAAGCTTTCTTT. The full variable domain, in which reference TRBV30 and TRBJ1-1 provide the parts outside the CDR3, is SQTIHQWPATLVQPVGSPLSLECTVEGTSNPNLYWYRQAAGRGLQLLFYSVGIGQISSEVPQNLSASRPQDRQFILSSKKLLLSDSGFYLCAWRQGGSEAFFGQGTRLTVV.

This CDR3 is CASSARSKGINEQFF. CDR3 nucleotides: TGTGCCAGCAGTGCCCGGTCGAAAGGGATCAATGAGCAGTTCTTC. The genes are TRBV6-1 and TRBJ2-1; no firm D call. V was cut by 4 bases and J by 6 bases, with 16 bases left in between. The CDR3 contains 15 residues. From germline, CDR1 is MNHNS and CDR2 SASEGT.

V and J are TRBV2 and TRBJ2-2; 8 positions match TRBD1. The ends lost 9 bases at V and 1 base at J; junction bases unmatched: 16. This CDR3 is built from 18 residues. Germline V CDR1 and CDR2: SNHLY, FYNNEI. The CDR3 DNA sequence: TGTGCCAGGGGGGCAATACTAGGACAGGGAAAGAACACCGGGGAGCTGTTTTTT. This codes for CARGAILGQGKNTGELFF.

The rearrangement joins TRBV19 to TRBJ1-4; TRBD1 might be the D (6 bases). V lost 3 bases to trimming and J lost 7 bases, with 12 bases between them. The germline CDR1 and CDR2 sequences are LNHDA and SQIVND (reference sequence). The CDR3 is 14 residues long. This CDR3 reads CASSISQGFEKLFF. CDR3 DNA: TGTGCCAGTAGTATTAGTCAGGGGTTTGAAAAACTGTTTTTT. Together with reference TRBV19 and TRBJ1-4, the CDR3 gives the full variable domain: DGGITQSPKYLFRKEGQNVTLSCEQNLNHDAMYWYRQDPGQGLRLIYYSQIVNDFQKGDIAEGYSVSREKKESFPLTVTSAQKNPTAFYLCASSISQGFEKLFFGSGTQLSVL.

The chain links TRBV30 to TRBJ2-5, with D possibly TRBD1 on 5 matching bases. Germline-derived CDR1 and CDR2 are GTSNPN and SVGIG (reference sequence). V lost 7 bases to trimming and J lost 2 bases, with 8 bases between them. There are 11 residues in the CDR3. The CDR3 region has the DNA TGTGCCTCTAAGGGGCAAGAGACCCAGTACTTC. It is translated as CASKGQETQYF.

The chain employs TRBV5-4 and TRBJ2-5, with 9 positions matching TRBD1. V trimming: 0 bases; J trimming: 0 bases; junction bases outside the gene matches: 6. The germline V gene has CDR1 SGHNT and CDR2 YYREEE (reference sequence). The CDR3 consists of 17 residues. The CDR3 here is CASSLGDRVPNQETQYF. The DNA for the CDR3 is TGTGCCAGCAGCTTGGGGGACAGGGTACCAAACCAAGAGACCCAGTACTTC. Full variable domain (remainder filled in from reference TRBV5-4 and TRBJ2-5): ETGVTQSPTHLIKTRGQQVTLRCSSQSGHNTVSWYQQALGQGPQFIFQYYREEENGRGNFPPRFSGLQFPNYSSELNVNALELDDSALYLCASSLGDRVPNQETQYFGPGTRLLVL.

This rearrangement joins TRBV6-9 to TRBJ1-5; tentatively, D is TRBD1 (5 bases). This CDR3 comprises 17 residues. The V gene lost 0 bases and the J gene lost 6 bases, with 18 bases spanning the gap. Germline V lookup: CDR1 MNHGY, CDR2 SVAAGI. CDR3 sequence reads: CASSYSNPGITVQPQHF. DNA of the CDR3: TGTGCCAGCAGTTATTCTAACCCAGGGATTACGGTTCAGCCCCAGCATTTT.